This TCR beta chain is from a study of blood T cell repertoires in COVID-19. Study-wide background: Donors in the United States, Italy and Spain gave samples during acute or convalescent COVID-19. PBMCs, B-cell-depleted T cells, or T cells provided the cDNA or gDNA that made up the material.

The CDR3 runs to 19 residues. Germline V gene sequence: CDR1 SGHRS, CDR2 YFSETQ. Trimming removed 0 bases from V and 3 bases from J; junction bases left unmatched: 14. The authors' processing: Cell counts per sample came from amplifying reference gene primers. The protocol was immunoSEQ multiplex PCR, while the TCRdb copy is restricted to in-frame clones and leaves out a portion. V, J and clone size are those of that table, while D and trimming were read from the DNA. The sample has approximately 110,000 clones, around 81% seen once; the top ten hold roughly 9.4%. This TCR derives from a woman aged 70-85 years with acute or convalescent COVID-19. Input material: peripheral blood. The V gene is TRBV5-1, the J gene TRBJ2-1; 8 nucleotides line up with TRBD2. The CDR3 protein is CASSLGVAGRPEGYNEQFF. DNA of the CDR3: TGCGCCAGCAGCTTGGGGGTAGCGGGGAGACCAGAGGGCTACAATGAGCAGTTCTTC.